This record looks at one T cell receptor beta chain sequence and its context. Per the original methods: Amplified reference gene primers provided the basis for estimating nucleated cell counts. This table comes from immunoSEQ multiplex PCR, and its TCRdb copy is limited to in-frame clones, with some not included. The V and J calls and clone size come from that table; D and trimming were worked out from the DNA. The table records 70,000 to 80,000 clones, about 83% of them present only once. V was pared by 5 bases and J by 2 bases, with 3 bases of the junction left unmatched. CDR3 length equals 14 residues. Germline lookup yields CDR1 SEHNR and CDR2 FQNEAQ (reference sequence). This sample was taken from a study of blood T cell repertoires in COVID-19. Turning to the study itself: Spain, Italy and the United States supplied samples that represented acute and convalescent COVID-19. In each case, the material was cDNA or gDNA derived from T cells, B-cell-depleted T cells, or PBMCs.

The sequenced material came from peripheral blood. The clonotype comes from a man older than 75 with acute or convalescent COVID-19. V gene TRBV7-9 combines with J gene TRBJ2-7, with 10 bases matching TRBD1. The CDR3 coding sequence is TGTGCCAGCAGCGGGACAGGGGTCACCTACGAGCAGTACTTC. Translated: CASSGTGVTYEQYF.